The 4 T cell receptor beta chains listed next were all sequenced from one sample in a study of blood T cell repertoires in COVID-19. Data came from immunoSEQ multiplex PCR; TCRdb stores just in-frame clones and leaves some out. The table shows some 180,000 clones, with more than 70% occurring only once. The sequencing input was peripheral blood. These receptor sequences come from a man between 50 and 59 years old who had recovered from COVID-19.

The rearrangement joins TRBV3-1 (or the pseudogene TRBV3-2) to TRBJ1-2, with D possibly being TRBD1 (5 bases). In germline, CDR1 is LGHDT, CDR2 YNNKEL (reference sequence). The CDR3 loop spans 15 amino acids. V was shortened by 1 base and J by 5 bases, with 14 bases between the two germline ends. DNA of the CDR3: TGTGCCAGCAGCCAAGCTCCCCAGGGTTGGTATGGCTACACCTTC. Protein sequence: CASSQAPQGWYGYTF.

The chain recombines TRBV6-5 with TRBJ1-2; D gene unclear. The V end was cut by 6 bases, the J end by 8 bases, with 22 bases between. Germline assignment: CDR1 MNHEY and CDR2 SVGAGI. The CDR3 sequence is 15 residues long. CDR3 sequence reads: CASRNGGGLARGYTF. In DNA, the CDR3 is TGTGCCAGCAGGAACGGCGGCGGGCTCGCCCGCGGCTACACCTTC.

The genes are TRBV7-2 and TRBJ2-5, with 12 bases lining up with TRBD2. Trimming took 8 bases from V and 6 from J; bases not matched to a gene: 13. This CDR3 region has 16 residues. CDR1 SGHTA and CDR2 FQGNSA come from the germline V gene. CDR3 DNA: TGTGCCAGCGCCCTGGCTAGCGGGGGGGGCCATAAGACCCAGTACTTC. It yields the protein CASALASGGGHKTQYF. Full variable domain (rest looked up from reference TRBV7-2 and TRBJ2-5): GAGVSQSPSNKVTEKGKDVELRCDPISGHTALYWYRQSLGQGLEFLIYFQGNSAPDKSGLPSDRFSAERTGGSVSTLTIQRTQQEDSAVYLCASALASGGGHKTQYFGPGTRLLVL.

CDR3 sequence (DNA): TGTGCCAGCTCACCATTAACACCCCCCCTTGGCTACACCTTC. Its translation is CASSPLTPPLGYTF. The chain has TRBV18 and TRBJ1-2, with D hard to call. Between the trimmed V and J ends, which lost 2 bases and 7 bases, there was a span of 14 bases. Germline V gene lookup returns CDR1 KGHSH and CDR2 LQKENI. The CDR3 spans 14 residues.